This T cell receptor beta chain was found in a study of human T cells and chemical hapten exposure. TCRdb analysed the RACE reads with MiXCR anew, one entry per CDR3 protein. The repertoire holds 65,000 to 95,000 distinct CDR3 sequences, 8.5% to 10% seen once, with around 1.7% in the top ten. The V end was cut by 2 bases, the J end by 4 bases, with 6 bases between. The germline V gene has CDR1 DFQATT and CDR2 SNEGSKA (reference sequence). CDR3 size: 12 residues. Noted time point: healthy volunteer bleed at 6 weeks. Unfractionated whole blood served as the source for total RNA extraction. The rearrangement links TRBV20-1 to TRBJ2-1; no definite D call. Specimen: whole blood. The sequence derives from a female donor in good health. Some clones in this sample may be carry-over from other donors' samples. The DNA of the CDR3 is TGCAGTGCTAGAACAGATTACAATGAGCAGTTCTTC. Amino acid sequence: CSARTDYNEQFF.